This TCR beta chain was profiled in a study of shared clonotypes between healthy human individuals. The study, taken as a whole, reports: Donor scarcity curtailed the genetic and exposure-history diversity represented herein.

Generated by immunoSEQ multiplex PCR, the TCRdb table keeps only in-frame clones and is missing some. The data show some 92,000 clones, around half seen once. The junction had 11 bases not matched to a gene; V was cut back by 3 bases and J by 6 bases. The CDR3 spans 17 residues. Germline CDR1 is GTSNPN and CDR2 is SVGIG (reference sequence). On this clone itself: What it binds is unknown.

The chain couples TRBV30 to TRBJ2-2, with TRBD1 identical over 12 bases. The TCR originated in a woman in her thirties or forties in good health. Some clones in this sample may be carry-over from other donors' samples. The source material was PBMCs. DNA of the CDR3: TGTGCCTGGAGCGCCGGGACAGGGGGCTTCGGGGCCGGGGAGCTGTTTTTT. Its protein product is CAWSAGTGGFGAGELFF.